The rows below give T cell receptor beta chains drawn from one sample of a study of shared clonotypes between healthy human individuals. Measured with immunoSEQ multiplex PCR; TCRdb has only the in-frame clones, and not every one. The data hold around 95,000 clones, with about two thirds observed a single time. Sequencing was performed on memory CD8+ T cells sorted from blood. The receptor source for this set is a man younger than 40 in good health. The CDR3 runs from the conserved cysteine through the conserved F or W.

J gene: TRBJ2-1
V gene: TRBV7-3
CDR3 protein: CASSSLLAGLYNEQFF

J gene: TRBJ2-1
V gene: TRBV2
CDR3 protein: CASSSSGTGLFF

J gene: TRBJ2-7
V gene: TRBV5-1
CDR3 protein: CASSLDSGLGSSEQYF

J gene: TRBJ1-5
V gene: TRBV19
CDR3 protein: CASTRTGDSNQPQHF

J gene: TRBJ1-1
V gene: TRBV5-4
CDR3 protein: CASRPRQGVVTEAFF

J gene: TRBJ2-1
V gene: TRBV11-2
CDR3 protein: CASSLDSFNEQFF

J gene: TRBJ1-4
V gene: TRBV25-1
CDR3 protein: CASSGVGEENEKLFF

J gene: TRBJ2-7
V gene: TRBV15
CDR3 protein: CATSITRTGDYEQYF

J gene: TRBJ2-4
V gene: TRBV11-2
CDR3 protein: CASSLLGHGGAKNIQYF

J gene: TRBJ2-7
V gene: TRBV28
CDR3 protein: CASTDRDYEQYF

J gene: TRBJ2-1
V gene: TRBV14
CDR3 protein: CASSQVPSGLAGVLYNEQFF

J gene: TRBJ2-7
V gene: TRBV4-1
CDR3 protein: CASSQDRGSSYEQYF

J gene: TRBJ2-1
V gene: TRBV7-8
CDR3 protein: CASSPGPSSYNEQFF

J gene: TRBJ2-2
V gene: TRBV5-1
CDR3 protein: CASSLSRANTGELFF

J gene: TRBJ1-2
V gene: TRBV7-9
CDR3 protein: CASSWTGGHGYTF

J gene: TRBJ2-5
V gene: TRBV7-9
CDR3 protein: CASSLSGRGETQYF

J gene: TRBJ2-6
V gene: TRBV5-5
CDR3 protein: CASSPAPAISSGANVLTF

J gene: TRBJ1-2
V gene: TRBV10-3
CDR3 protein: CATAAEVGRGYTF

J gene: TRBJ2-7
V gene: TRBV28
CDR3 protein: CASSPRDTSYEQYF

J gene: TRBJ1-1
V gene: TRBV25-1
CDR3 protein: CASSDQGGTEAFF

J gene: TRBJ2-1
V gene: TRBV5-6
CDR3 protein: CASSSLGGTHSYNEQFF

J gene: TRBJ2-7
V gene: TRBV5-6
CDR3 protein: CASSLAGPGSYEQYF

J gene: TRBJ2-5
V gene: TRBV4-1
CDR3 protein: CASSRPGTAQETQYF

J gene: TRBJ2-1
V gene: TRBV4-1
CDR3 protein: CASSPMIGLATYNEQFF

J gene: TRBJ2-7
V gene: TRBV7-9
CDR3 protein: CASSLVDGGINSYEQYF

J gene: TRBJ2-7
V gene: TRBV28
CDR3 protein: CASSHVEQYF

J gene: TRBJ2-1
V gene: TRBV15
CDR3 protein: CATSTSSGGSYNEQFF

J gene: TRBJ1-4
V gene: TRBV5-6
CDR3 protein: CASSFYGPLNEKLFF